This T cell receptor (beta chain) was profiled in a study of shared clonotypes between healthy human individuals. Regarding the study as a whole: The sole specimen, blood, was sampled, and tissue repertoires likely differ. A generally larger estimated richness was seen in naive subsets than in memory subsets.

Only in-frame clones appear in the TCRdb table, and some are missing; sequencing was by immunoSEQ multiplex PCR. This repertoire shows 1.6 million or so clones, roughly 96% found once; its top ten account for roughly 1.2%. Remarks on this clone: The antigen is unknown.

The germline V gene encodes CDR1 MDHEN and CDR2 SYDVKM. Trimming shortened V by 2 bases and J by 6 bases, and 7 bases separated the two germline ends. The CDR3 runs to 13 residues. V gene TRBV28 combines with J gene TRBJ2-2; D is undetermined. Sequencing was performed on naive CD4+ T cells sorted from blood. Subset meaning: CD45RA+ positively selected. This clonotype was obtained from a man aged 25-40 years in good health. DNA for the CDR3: TGTGCCAGCAGTTTAGGTCGCGCCGGGGAGCTGTTTTTT. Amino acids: CASSLGRAGELFF. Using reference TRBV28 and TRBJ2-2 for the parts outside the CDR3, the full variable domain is DVKVTQSSRYLVKRTGEKVFLECVQDMDHENMFWYRQDPGLGLRLIYFSYDVKMKEKGDIPEGYSVSREKKERFSLILESASTNQTSMYLCASSLGRAGELFFGEGSRLTVL.